Listed here are 12 T cell receptor beta chains from one sample, sequenced in a study of shared clonotypes between healthy human individuals. The protocol was immunoSEQ multiplex PCR, while the TCRdb copy is restricted to in-frame clones and leaves out a portion. This table holds about half a million clones, 60% to 80% found once. Sequenced: PBMCs. These receptors were obtained from a woman aged 40 to 50 in good health. Some clones in this sample may be carry-over from other donors' samples.

The DNA of the CDR3 is TGTGCCAGCAGCTTAAAAGCGCCGAACACCGGGGAGCTGTTTTTT. Amino acid sequence: CASSLKAPNTGELFF. The chain has TRBV7-9 and TRBJ2-2; no firm D call. V dropped 2 bases and J dropped 0 bases, with 7 bases sitting between them. The CDR3 contains 15 residues. CDR1 is SEHNR and CDR2 is FQNEAQ in the germline V gene (reference sequence).

This clone was observed a handful of times. V is TRBV9 and J is TRBJ1-4; 7 bases map to TRBD1. Germline-derived CDR1 and CDR2 are SGDLS and YYNGEE. The CDR3 runs to 15 residues. V lost 4 bases and J lost 8; bases outside the gene matches: 11. The CDR3 DNA reads as TGTGCCAGCAGCACTACAGGGGCCGTCGGGGAAAAACTGTTTTTT. Its protein product is CASSTTGAVGEKLFF.

This clone showed up many times. The chain links TRBV18 to TRBJ2-3; the D gene could be TRBD1 or TRBD2 (5 bases each). There are 15 residues in the CDR3. Deletions cut 5 bases from V and 0 bases from J, with 12 bases between. Germline V CDR1 and CDR2: KGHSH, LQKENI. The chain's CDR3 is CASSTRGPSTDTQYF. DNA of the CDR3: TGTGCCAGCTCAACCCGGGGCCCTAGCACAGATACGCAGTATTTT.

CDR3 nucleotides: TGTGCCAGCAGCTTCGCCCCCGGGACGGACAACGTCCTGACTTTC. Translated, it gives CASSFAPGTDNVLTF. The gene calls are TRBV7-6 and TRBJ2-6, with D perhaps being TRBD1 or TRBD2 (5 bases each). Germline V gene lookup returns CDR1 SGHVS and CDR2 FNYEAQ. Between the trimmed V and J ends, which lost 3 bases and 9 bases, there was a span of 15 bases. This CDR3 region has 15 residues. Supplemented by reference TRBV7-6 and TRBJ2-6, the full variable domain reads GAGVSQSPRYKVTKRGQDVALRCDPISGHVSLYWYRQALGQGPEFLTYFNYEAQQDKSGLPNDRFSAERPEGSISTLTIQRTEQRDSAMYRCASSFAPGTDNVLTFGAGSRLTVL.

The chain has TRBV4-1 and TRBJ2-7; weak D call: TRBD2 (5 bases). Germline V gene data show CDR1 as MGHRA and CDR2 as YSYEKL. CDR3 length equals 15 residues. V lost 2 bases to trimming and J lost 0 bases, with 11 bases between them. This chain's CDR3 is CASSQPRVGSYEQYF. For the CDR3, the DNA is TGCGCCAGCAGCCAACCGCGGGTTGGCTCCTACGAGCAGTACTTC.

V is TRBV18 and J is TRBJ2-7; the D gene could be TRBD1 or TRBD2 (5 bases each). V lost 1 base, J lost 3 bases, and 16 bases lay in between. The CDR3 loop spans 16 amino acids. CDR1 is KGHSH, CDR2 LQKENI, per germline. The CDR3 protein is CASSPRVLRAGYEQYF. CDR3 DNA sequence: TGTGCCAGCTCACCACGGGTCCTCAGGGCGGGCTACGAGCAGTACTTC.

The gene calls are TRBV11-2 and TRBJ2-1; D assignment may be TRBD1 or TRBD2 (5 bases each). V gave up 0 bases and J gave up 9 bases, with 12 bases separating them. Germline V gene data show CDR1 as SGHAT and CDR2 as FQNNGV. CDR3 length equals 14 residues. The CDR3 nucleotides are TGTGCCAGCAGCTTAGATCGAGGGGTTGGTGAGCAGTTCTTC. Its protein product is CASSLDRGVGEQFF.

The CDR3, as DNA: TGCGCCAGCAGCTTGGAAGGGACGGGAGGAAAGACCCAGTACTTC. Protein sequence: CASSLEGTGGKTQYF. The chain is built from TRBV5-1 and TRBJ2-5, with 7 bases that match TRBD2. Germline loops: CDR1 SGHRS, CDR2 YFSETQ. The CDR3 sequence is 15 residues long. The J segment lost 6 bases and the V segment lost 0 bases, leaving 8 bases of the junction unmatched.

The chain uses TRBV5-6 and TRBJ2-2; unclear D gene. Trimming pared 4 bases from V and 5 bases from J, leaving 15 bases between. The CDR3 loop spans 15 amino acids. CDR1 is SGHDT and CDR2 is YYEEEE in the germline V gene. Here the CDR3 reads CASSADHLGTGELFF. The CDR3 region has the DNA TGTGCCAGCAGCGCGGATCATCTGGGGACCGGGGAGCTGTTTTTT.

The chain combines TRBV10-3 with TRBJ1-2; the D is unclear. V was clipped by 8 bases and J by 4 bases, with 17 bases between them. Germline CDR1 ENHRY, CDR2 SYGVKD. The CDR3 runs to 14 residues. In DNA, the CDR3 is TGTGCCATCGGACCACACCGGCCCCTCTATGGCTACACCTTC. Translating it yields CAIGPHRPLYGYTF.

J is TRBJ2-3 and V is TRBV28, with a weak D call TRBD2 (6 bases). Trimming removed 5 bases at V and 5 bases at J, with 11 bases between. This CDR3 has 13 residues. CDR1 is MDHEN, CDR2 SYDVKM, per germline. This CDR3 is CASSQGLRDTQYF. CDR3 nucleotides: TGTGCCAGCAGTCAGGGACTTAGAGATACGCAGTATTTT.

This chain connects TRBV28 to TRBJ2-2, with TRBD1 matching 10 bases. This CDR3 contains 17 residues. The V gene's germline CDR1 is MDHEN and CDR2 SYDVKM. J gave up 6 bases and V 5 bases, and 12 bases lay outside the gene matches. Here the CDR3 DNA reads TGTGCCAGCAGTCCACTAACCCCGGACAGGGGGGCCGGGGAGCTGTTTTTT. Encoded protein: CASSPLTPDRGAGELFF.